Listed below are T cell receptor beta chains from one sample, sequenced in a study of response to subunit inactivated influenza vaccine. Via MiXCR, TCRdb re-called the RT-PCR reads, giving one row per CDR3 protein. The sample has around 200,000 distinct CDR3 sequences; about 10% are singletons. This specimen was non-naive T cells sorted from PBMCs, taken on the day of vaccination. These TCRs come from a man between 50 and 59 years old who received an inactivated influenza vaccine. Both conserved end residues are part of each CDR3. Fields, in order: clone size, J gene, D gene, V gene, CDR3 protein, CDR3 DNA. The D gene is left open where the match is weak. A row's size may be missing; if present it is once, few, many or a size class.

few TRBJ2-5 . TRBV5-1 CASSLGAIQETQYF TGCGCCAGCAGCTTGGGGGCAATCCAAGAGACCCAGTACTTC
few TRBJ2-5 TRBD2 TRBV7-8 CASSPGGLAIQATQYF TGTGCCAGCAGCCCAGGTGGACTAGCGATACAAGCGACCCAGTACTTC
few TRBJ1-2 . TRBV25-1 CASSEYQGKSYTF TGTGCCAGCAGTGAATATCAGGGGAAGAGCTACACCTTC
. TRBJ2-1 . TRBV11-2 CASSLEVAEAYYNEQFF TGTGCCAGCAGCTTAGAGGTAGCGGAGGCCTACTACAATGAGCAGTTCTTC
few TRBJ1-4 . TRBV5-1 CASSVSGAGEKLFF TGCGCCAGCAGCGTATCAGGGGCGGGAGAAAAACTGTTTTTT
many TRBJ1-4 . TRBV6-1 CASSDRSQGEKLFF TGTGCCAGCAGTGACAGGTCTCAGGGTGAAAAACTGTTTTTT
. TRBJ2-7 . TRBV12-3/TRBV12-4 CASSRQEVAQYF TGTGCCAGCAGCAGGCAAGAAGTTGCGCAGTACTTC
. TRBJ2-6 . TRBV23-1 CASSQSGETGANILTF TGCGCCAGCAGTCAATCGGGGGAGACTGGGGCCAACATCCTGACTTTC
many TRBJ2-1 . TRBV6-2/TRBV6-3 CASSYSDNEQFF TGTGCCAGCAGTTACTCGGACAATGAGCAGTTCTTC
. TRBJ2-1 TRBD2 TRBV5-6 CASSLMWEGRNNEQFF TGTGCCAGCAGCTTGATGTGGGAGGGGCGGAACAATGAGCAGTTCTTC
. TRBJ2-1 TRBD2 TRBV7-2 CASSYVAGNEQFF TGTGCCAGCAGCTATGTAGCGGGCAATGAGCAGTTCTTC
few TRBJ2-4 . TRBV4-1 CASSQQDQKNIQYF TGCGCCAGTAGCCAACAGGACCAAAAAAACATTCAGTACTTC
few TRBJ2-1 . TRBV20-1 CSASPQFGERYNEQFF TGCAGTGCTAGTCCCCAGTTTGGCGAACGCTACAATGAGCAGTTCTTC
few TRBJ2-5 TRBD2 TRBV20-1 CSAAGLAAQETQYF TGCAGTGCTGCGGGACTAGCGGCCCAAGAGACCCAGTACTTC
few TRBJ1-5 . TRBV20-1 CSALVGPSDQPQHF TGCAGTGCTCTGGTGGGGCCGTCCGATCAGCCCCAGCATTTT
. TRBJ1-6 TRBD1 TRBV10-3 CAIRSGQGSPLHF TGTGCCATCAGATCGGGACAGGGCTCACCCCTCCACTTT
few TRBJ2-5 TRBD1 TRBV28 CASSFRDRGETQYF TGTGCCAGCAGTTTCCGTGACAGGGGAGAGACCCAGTACTTC
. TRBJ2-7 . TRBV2 CASRAGVEGTYEQYF TGTGCCAGCAGGGCCGGGGTGGAGGGGACGTACGAGCAGTACTTC
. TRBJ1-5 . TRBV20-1 CSARGPSNQPQHF TGCAGTGCTAGAGGGCCATCCAATCAGCCCCAGCATTTT
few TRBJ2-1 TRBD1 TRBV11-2 CASSLGLGQVYNEQFF TGTGCCAGCAGCTTAGGGCTCGGACAGGTCTACAATGAGCAGTTCTTC
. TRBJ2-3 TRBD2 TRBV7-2 CASRSGRTSPDTQYF TGTGCCAGCAGATCAGGGAGGACTAGCCCAGATACGCAGTATTTT
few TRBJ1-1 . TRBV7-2 CASSLAPGAVGTEAFF TGTGCCAGCAGCTTAGCGCCGGGGGCGGTGGGCACTGAAGCTTTCTTT
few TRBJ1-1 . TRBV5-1 CASSKIRGTEAFF TGCGCCAGCAGCAAGATTAGGGGAACTGAAGCTTTCTTT
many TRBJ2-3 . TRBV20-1 CSAEWTVKTDTQYF TGCAGTGCAGAGTGGACAGTCAAGACAGATACGCAGTATTTT
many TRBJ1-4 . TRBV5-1 CASSLVQATNEKLFF TGCGCCAGCAGCTTGGTCCAGGCCACTAATGAAAAACTGTTTTTT
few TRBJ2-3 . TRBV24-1 CATSDTGTDTQYF TGTGCCACCAGTGATACGGGCACAGATACGCAGTATTTT
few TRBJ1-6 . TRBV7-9 CASSLGNYNSPLHF TGTGCCAGCAGCTTGGGCAACTATAATTCACCCCTCCACTTT
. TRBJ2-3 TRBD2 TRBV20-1 CSARSGIAGVTTDTQYF TGCAGTGCTAGGTCGGGCATAGCGGGAGTTACAACAGATACGCAGTATTTT
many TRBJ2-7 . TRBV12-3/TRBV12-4 CASSFSRAYEQYF TGTGCCAGCAGTTTTAGCAGGGCCTACGAGCAGTACTTC
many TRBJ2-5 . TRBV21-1 CASSKGDRGEETQYF TGTGCCAGCAGCAAAGGGGACAGGGGAGAAGAGACCCAGTACTTC
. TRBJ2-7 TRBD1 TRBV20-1 CSARNQGAMMREQYF TGCAGTGCTAGAAATCAGGGGGCAATGATGCGGGAGCAGTACTTC
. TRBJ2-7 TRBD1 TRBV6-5 CASSYSRGRTHEQYF TGTGCCAGCAGTTACAGCAGGGGGCGTACCCACGAGCAGTACTTC
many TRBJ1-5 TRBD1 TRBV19 CASSTPTGAPRYNQPQHF TGTGCCAGTAGTACGCCGACAGGGGCCCCCAGATACAATCAGCCCCAGCATTTT
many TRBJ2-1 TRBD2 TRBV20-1 CSARDYLTYYNEQFF TGCAGTGCCAGGGACTACCTTACGTATTACAATGAGCAGTTCTTC
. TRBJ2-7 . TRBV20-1 CSVDKSNTYEQYF TGCAGTGTTGACAAATCGAATACCTACGAGCAGTACTTC
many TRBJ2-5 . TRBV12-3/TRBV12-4 CASSEMETQYF TGTGCCAGCAGTGAGATGGAGACCCAGTACTTC
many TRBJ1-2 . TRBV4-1 CASSQERGDGYTF TGCGCCAGCAGCCAAGAACGAGGCGATGGCTACACCTTC
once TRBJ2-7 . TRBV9 CASSVEAHYEQYF TGTGCCAGCAGCGTCGAAGCCCACTACGAGCAGTACTTC
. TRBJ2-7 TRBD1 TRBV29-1 CSVYDRATYEQYF TGCAGCGTTTACGACAGGGCGACCTACGAGCAGTACTTC
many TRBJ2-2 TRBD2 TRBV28 CASSPGLAGRSDTGELFF TGTGCCAGCAGTCCCGGACTAGCGGGGAGGTCGGACACCGGGGAGCTGTTTTTT
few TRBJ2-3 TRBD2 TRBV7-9 CASSLGLAGAGDTQYF TGTGCCAGCAGCTTAGGGCTAGCGGGAGCGGGAGATACGCAGTATTTT
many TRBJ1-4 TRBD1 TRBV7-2 CASSLGDRENEKLFF TGTGCCAGCAGCTTAGGGGACAGGGAAAATGAAAAACTGTTTTTT
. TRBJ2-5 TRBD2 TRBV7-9 CASSLMVSGRYETQYF TGTGCCAGCAGCTTAATGGTTAGCGGGAGATATGAGACCCAGTACTTC